One and the same sample provided the 27 T cell receptor beta chains below, sequenced in a study of OX40 agonist ivuxolimab in advanced cancers. The table came from immunoSEQ multiplex PCR; TCRdb's copy has only in-frame clones and leaves some out. Of tens of thousands of clones in the sample, 85% to 95% were seen once. Source: CD4+ or CD8+ T cells sorted from blood, taken in a trial of the OX40 agonist ivuxolimab. The source is an adult with an advanced solid tumor such as melanoma, head and neck, liver or kidney cancer.

J is TRBJ1-1 and V is TRBV29-1, with 7 bases fitting TRBD1. CDR3 length: 16 residues. V lost 6 bases and J lost 4; bases outside the gene matches: 17. Germline lookup yields CDR1 SQVTM and CDR2 ANQGSEA. Here the CDR3 DNA reads TGCAGCGTGGAGAGGGGGCGGGCCCCCCCACTCACTGAAGCTTTCTTT. Translation: CSVERGRAPPLTEAFF.

The V gene is TRBV30, the J gene TRBJ1-4; D gene unclear. The germline V and J ends were trimmed by 3 bases and 0 bases, with 8 bases remaining between them. The germline V gene encodes CDR1 GTSNPN and CDR2 SVGIG (reference sequence). There are 14 residues in the CDR3. The CDR3 loop is CAWSGGSTNEKLFF. DNA for the CDR3: TGTGCCTGGAGCGGAGGGTCAACTAATGAAAAACTGTTTTTT.

V is TRBV6-5 and J is TRBJ2-1; no reliable D call. The CDR3 has 14 amino acids. CDR1 and CDR2 from the germline V gene are MNHEY and SVGAGI. The V and J ends lost 6 bases and 7 bases respectively, with 16 bases between them. CDR3 region: CASSLGSSWNEQFF. CDR3 in DNA: TGTGCCAGCAGCCTTGGGTCCTCGTGGAATGAGCAGTTCTTC.

The chain uses TRBV4-2 and TRBJ2-1; D might be TRBD1 (5 bases). The CDR3 sequence is 15 residues long. The germline CDR1 and CDR2 sequences are LGHNA and YNFKEQ. The V gene lost 4 bases and the J gene lost 7 bases, with 17 bases spanning the gap. The CDR3 DNA reads as TGTGCCAGCAGCCTGACTCCTTATGGGGCGAATGAGCAGTTCTTC. Its protein product is CASSLTPYGANEQFF.

This clone appeared a single time. The chain is built from TRBV4-2 and TRBJ2-7, with a weak D call TRBD2 (5 bases). CDR3 length: 13 residues. V was cut by 4 bases and J by 6 bases, with 13 bases left in between. In germline, CDR1 is LGHNA, CDR2 YNFKEQ. The CDR3 sequence: CASSPLPGGEQYF. CDR3 coding DNA: TGTGCCAGCAGCCCTCTACCAGGAGGCGAGCAGTACTTC.

This sequence joins TRBV18 and TRBJ2-2; no clear D. Germline CDR1 KGHSH, CDR2 LQKENI. Between the trimmed V and J ends, which lost 0 bases and 3 bases, there was a span of 5 bases. The CDR3 runs 14 residues. The CDR3 spells CASSPPDYTGELFF. In DNA form, the CDR3 reads TGTGCCAGCTCACCACCCGACTACACCGGGGAGCTGTTTTTT.

The V and J genes are TRBV7-6 and TRBJ2-3; possibly TRBD2 for D (5 bases). Germline CDR1 and CDR2: SGHVS and FNYEAQ. The CDR3 runs 13 residues. The germline V and J ends were trimmed by 0 bases and 4 bases, with 5 bases remaining between them. CDR3 region: CASSLAGADTQYF. The CDR3 DNA follows: TGTGCCAGCAGCTTAGCGGGAGCAGATACGCAGTATTTT. Full variable domain (remainder filled in from reference TRBV7-6 and TRBJ2-3): GAGVSQSPRYKVTKRGQDVALRCDPISGHVSLYWYRQALGQGPEFLTYFNYEAQQDKSGLPNDRFSAERPEGSISTLTIQRTEQRDSAMYRCASSLAGADTQYFGPGTRLTVL.

The J gene is TRBJ2-1, the V gene TRBV5-4; no clear D. The CDR3 extends over 13 amino acids. V lost 2 bases and J lost 7, with 10 bases in between. The V gene's germline CDR1 is SGHNT and CDR2 YYREEE (reference sequence). CDR3 coding DNA: TGTGCCAGCAGCTTAGACTGGAGTAATGAGCAGTTCTTC. This gives the protein CASSLDWSNEQFF.

This clone was found once. This rearrangement joins TRBV4-3 to TRBJ2-2; 12 positions match TRBD2. The CDR3 covers 18 residues. J was trimmed by 2 bases and V by 1 base; bases with no gene match: 5. Germline V gene lookup returns CDR1 LGHNA and CDR2 YSLEER. The CDR3 spells CASSQGRTSGENTGELFF. The CDR3 nucleotides read TGCGCCAGCAGCCAAGGCCGGACTAGCGGGGAAAACACCGGGGAGCTGTTTTTT.

The rearrangement links TRBV7-6 to TRBJ1-5; TRBD1 is a possible D gene (6 bases). Deletions cut 5 bases from V and 5 bases from J, with 19 bases between. The CDR3 loop spans 16 amino acids. Germline CDR1 and CDR2: SGHVS and FNYEAQ. This chain's CDR3 is CASSQFSTGSHQPQHF. For the CDR3, the DNA is TGTGCCAGCAGCCAATTCAGTACAGGGAGTCATCAGCCCCAGCATTTT.

This clone occurred a few times. The J gene is TRBJ1-5, the V gene TRBV19; 7 bases are shared with TRBD1. The CDR3 is 17 amino acids. V shed 4 bases and J 0 bases; nucleotides not matched to a gene: 9. Germline loops: CDR1 LNHDA, CDR2 SQIVND (reference sequence). For the CDR3, the DNA is TGTGCCAGTAGTACCTCTGGGACAGCCTATAGCAATCAGCCCCAGCATTTT. It yields the protein CASSTSGTAYSNQPQHF.

The CDR3 region has the DNA TGCAGCGTTGAAGGGACAGAAACCTACAATGAGCAGTTCTTC. Protein sequence: CSVEGTETYNEQFF. This rearrangement joins TRBV29-1 to TRBJ2-1; D possibly corresponds to TRBD1 (6 bases). The V end lost 1 base, the J end lost 2 bases, and 9 bases lay between the germline ends. The CDR3 spans 14 residues. Germline V gene data show CDR1 as SQVTM and CDR2 as ANQGSEA.

The rearrangement uses TRBV19 and TRBJ1-2; no definite D call. Deletions cut 6 bases from V and 0 bases from J, with 20 bases between. Germline values: CDR1 LNHDA, CDR2 SQIVND (reference sequence). This CDR3 region has 17 residues. The CDR3 nucleotides are TGTGCCAGTAGCACCCACGGGGAGGTTGACGCTAACTATGGCTACACCTTC. Its protein product is CASSTHGEVDANYGYTF.

The chain carries TRBV27 and TRBJ2-7; D may be TRBD1 (5 bases). Germline assignment: CDR1 MNHEY and CDR2 SMNVEV (reference sequence). The V gene lost 3 bases and the J gene lost 4 bases, with 7 bases spanning the gap. This CDR3 is 12 amino acids long. CDR3 amino acids: CASSFQGYEQYF. The CDR3 DNA sequence: TGTGCCAGCAGTTTCCAGGGTTACGAGCAGTACTTC.

This sequence joins TRBV4-1 and TRBJ2-5; 8 nucleotides agree with TRBD1. Trimming cost V 2 bases and J 4 bases; bases outside gene matches: 6. This CDR3 spans 15 amino acids. Germline values: CDR1 MGHRA, CDR2 YSYEKL. The CDR3 DNA sequence: TGCGCCAGCAGCCAAACCCAGGGGGCTGGAGAGACCCAGTACTTC. This sequence encodes CASSQTQGAGETQYF.

This chain joins TRBV5-5 and TRBJ2-1, with 9 bases that match TRBD1. CDR1 and CDR2 (germline): SGHKS, YYEKEE (reference sequence). This CDR3 contains 15 residues. V lost 4 bases and J lost 4; bases outside the gene matches: 6. Here the CDR3 reads CASSASGTGYNEQFF. The CDR3 DNA sequence: TGTGCCAGCAGCGCGTCCGGGACAGGGTACAATGAGCAGTTCTTC.

The J gene is TRBJ2-1, the V gene TRBV11-1, with TRBD2 as a possible D gene (5 bases). CDR3 size: 16 residues. In germline, CDR1 is SGHAT, CDR2 FQDESV (reference sequence). Trimming left V 6 bases short and J 4 bases short, with 19 bases between. The CDR3 loop reads CASSLRGLLNYNEQFF. CDR3 in DNA: TGTGCCAGCAGTTTAAGAGGACTTTTGAATTACAATGAGCAGTTCTTC.

V usage is TRBV19 and J usage is TRBJ2-7; 13 bases agree with TRBD2. In germline, CDR1 is LNHDA, CDR2 SQIVND (reference sequence). Trimming removed 4 bases from V and 9 bases from J; junction bases left unmatched: 6. The CDR3 extends over 14 amino acids. In DNA form, the CDR3 reads TGTGCCAGTAGTACGGGACTAGCGGGATCTTTGCAGTACTTC. This sequence encodes CASSTGLAGSLQYF.

The chain has TRBV5-1 and TRBJ1-2, with 8 nucleotides matching TRBD1. With 4 bases clipped from V and 3 bases from J, the junction kept 2 bases outside the gene matches. The CDR3 length is 13 residues. Germline assignment: CDR1 SGHRS and CDR2 YFSETQ. The DNA of the CDR3 is TGCGCCAGCAGCCCGACAGGGGACTATGGCTACACCTTC. Translating it yields CASSPTGDYGYTF.

The chain recombines TRBV4-1 with TRBJ1-5; D uncertain. Germline assignment: CDR1 MGHRA and CDR2 YSYEKL. There are 13 residues in the CDR3. The V end was cut by 4 bases, the J end by 6 bases, with 10 bases between. CDR3 DNA sequence: TGCGCCAGCAGCCTAGCTAACGGTCAGCCCCAGCATTTT. This encodes CASSLANGQPQHF.

This clone appeared once. The CDR3 loop is CASSSQFSDTQYF. The CDR3 DNA reads TGTGCAAGTAGCTCTCAGTTTTCAGATACGCAGTATTTT. This sequence joins TRBV6-5 and TRBJ2-3; D ambiguous. In germline, CDR1 is MNHEY, CDR2 SVGAGI. This CDR3 has 13 residues.

The V gene is TRBV30, the J gene TRBJ2-1; D is possibly TRBD1 (6 bases). This CDR3 is built from 14 residues. Germline V gives CDR1 GTSNPN, CDR2 SVGIG (reference sequence). For the CDR3, the DNA is TGTGCTTCAGGGGACGTAACAACTTACAATGAGCAGTTCTTC. As protein: CASGDVTTYNEQFF.

This chain links TRBV5-1 with TRBJ2-1; 9 positions match TRBD2. The germline V gene has CDR1 SGHRS and CDR2 YFSETQ. Trimming took 4 bases from V and 8 from J; bases not matched to a gene: 10. The CDR3 loop spans 15 amino acids. CDR3 DNA sequence: TGCGCCAGCAGCGCTGACCCTAGCGGGAACTATGAGCAGTTCTTC. This encodes CASSADPSGNYEQFF.

This chain joins TRBV28 and TRBJ1-1; D is uncertain. Trimming took 10 bases from V and 3 from J, leaving 15 bases between them. The germline CDR1 and CDR2 sequences are MDHEN and SYDVKM. This CDR3 spans 13 amino acids. CDR3 coding DNA: TGTGCCACTCTCCGGGCCACGGACACTGAAGCTTTCTTT. Its translation: CATLRATDTEAFF.

The chain links TRBV28 to TRBJ2-7; D is perhaps TRBD2 (5 bases). V lost 5 bases, J lost 6 bases, and 14 bases lay in between. CDR1 and CDR2 from the germline V gene are MDHEN and SYDVKM. CDR3 length: 13 amino acids. The DNA for the CDR3 is TGTGCCAGCAGTGACCCACGGGGAACCGAGCAGTACTTC. Encoded protein: CASSDPRGTEQYF.

V and J are TRBV7-9 and TRBJ2-2; no reliable D call. The CDR3 length is 12 residues. V dropped 5 bases and J dropped 9 bases, with 10 bases sitting between them. Per the germline V gene, CDR1 is SEHNR and CDR2 is FQNEAQ (reference sequence). DNA for the CDR3: TGTGCCAGCAGCCATACGTTCCGGGAGCTGTTTTTT. Its protein is CASSHTFRELFF.

The V call is TRBV7-9, the J call TRBJ2-1; D is ambiguous. Germline CDR1 reads SEHNR; CDR2 reads FQNEAQ (reference sequence). Trimming removed 5 bases at V and 8 bases at J, with 13 bases between. This CDR3 is 13 amino acids long. This CDR3 reads CASSTRGIYEQFF. CDR3 nucleotide sequence: TGTGCCAGCAGCACCCGCGGTATTTATGAGCAGTTCTTC. The full variable domain, rest sourced from reference TRBV7-9 and TRBJ2-1, is DTGVSQNPRHKITKRGQNVTFRCDPISEHNRLYWYRQTLGQGPEFLTYFQNEAQLEKSRLLSDRFSAERPKGSFSTLEIQRTEQGDSAMYLCASSTRGIYEQFFGPGTRLTVL.